This T cell receptor beta chain was sequenced in a study of response to subunit inactivated influenza vaccine. Findings of the study overall: Few new T cells, the authors suggested, are recruited by each seasonal influenza vaccination.

TCRdb reprocessed the RT-PCR reads with MiXCR, giving one entry per CDR3 protein. Of about 520,000 distinct CDR3 sequences detected, approximately 7.3% appear once; the ten largest clones hold over 10%. This clonotype was detected many times. The antigen is not known. Germline-derived CDR1 and CDR2 are KGHDR and SFDVKD. CDR3 size: 12 residues. The trim removed 4 bases at V and 10 bases at J, leaving 5 bases unmatched. This clonotype originated in a man aged 50 to 69 who received an inactivated influenza vaccine. The gene calls are TRBV24-1 and TRBJ2-7; TRBD2 matches 8 bases. Sequencing used PBMCs from blood, obtained 23 months after vaccination. The CDR3: CATSDGGTSQYF. Here the CDR3 DNA reads TGTGCCACCAGTGACGGCGGGACTAGTCAGTACTTC.